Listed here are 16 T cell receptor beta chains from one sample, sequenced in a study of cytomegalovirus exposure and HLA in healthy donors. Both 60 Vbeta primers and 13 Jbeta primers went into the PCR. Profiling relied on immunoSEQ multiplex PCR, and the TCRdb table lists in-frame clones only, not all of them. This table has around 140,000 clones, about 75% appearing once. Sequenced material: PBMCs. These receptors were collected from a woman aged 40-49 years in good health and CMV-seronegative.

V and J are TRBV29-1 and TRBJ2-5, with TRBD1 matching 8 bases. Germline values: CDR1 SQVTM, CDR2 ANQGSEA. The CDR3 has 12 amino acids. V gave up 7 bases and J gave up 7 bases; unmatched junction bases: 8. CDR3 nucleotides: TGCAGCGGCGGGACAGGAGTAGGGACCCAGTACTTC. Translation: CSGGTGVGTQYF.

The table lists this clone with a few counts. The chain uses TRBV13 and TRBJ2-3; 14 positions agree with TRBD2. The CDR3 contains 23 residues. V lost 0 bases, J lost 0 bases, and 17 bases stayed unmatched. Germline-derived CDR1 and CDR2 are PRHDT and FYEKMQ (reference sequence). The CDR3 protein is CASSLGTIWGLAGAKLSTDTQYF. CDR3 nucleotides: TGTGCCAGCAGCTTAGGAACCATCTGGGGACTAGCGGGGGCCAAGCTTAGCACAGATACGCAGTATTTT.

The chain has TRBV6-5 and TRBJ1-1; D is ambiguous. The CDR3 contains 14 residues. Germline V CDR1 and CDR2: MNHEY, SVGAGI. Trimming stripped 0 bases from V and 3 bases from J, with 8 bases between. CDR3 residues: CASSYSWGDTEAFF. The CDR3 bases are TGTGCCAGCAGTTACTCGTGGGGAGACACTGAAGCTTTCTTT.

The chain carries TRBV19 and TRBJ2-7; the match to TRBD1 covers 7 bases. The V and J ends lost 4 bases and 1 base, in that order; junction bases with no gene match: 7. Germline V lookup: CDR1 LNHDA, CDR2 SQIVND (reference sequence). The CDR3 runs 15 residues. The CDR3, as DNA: TGTGCCAGTAGTACCTTACAGGGGCAATCCTACGAGCAGTACTTC. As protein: CASSTLQGQSYEQYF.

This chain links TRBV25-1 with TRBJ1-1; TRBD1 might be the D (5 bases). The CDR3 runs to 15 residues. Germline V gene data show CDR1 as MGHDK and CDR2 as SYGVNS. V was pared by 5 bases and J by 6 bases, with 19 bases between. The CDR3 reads CASSQKGARSPEAFF. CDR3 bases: TGTGCCAGCAGTCAGAAAGGGGCCCGGAGCCCTGAAGCTTTCTTT.

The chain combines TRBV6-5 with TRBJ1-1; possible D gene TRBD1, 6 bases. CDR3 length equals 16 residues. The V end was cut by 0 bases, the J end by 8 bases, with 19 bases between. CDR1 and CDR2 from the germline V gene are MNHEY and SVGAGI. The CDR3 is CASSYSMGQPSMEAFF. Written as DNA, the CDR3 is TGTGCCAGCAGTTACTCGATGGGACAACCCAGCATGGAAGCTTTCTTT.

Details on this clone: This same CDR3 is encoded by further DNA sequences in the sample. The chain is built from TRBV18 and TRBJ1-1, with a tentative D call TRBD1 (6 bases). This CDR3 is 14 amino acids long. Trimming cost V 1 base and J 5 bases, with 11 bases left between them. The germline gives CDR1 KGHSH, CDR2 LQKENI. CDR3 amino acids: CASSPQGGDTEAFF. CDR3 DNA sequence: TGTGCCAGCTCACCACAGGGGGGGGATACTGAAGCTTTCTTT.

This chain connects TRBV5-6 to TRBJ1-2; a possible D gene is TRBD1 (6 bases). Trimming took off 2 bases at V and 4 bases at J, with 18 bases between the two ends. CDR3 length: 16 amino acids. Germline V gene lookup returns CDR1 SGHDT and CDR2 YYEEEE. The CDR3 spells CASSFGQRLLSYGYTF. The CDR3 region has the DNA TGTGCCAGCAGCTTCGGACAGCGTCTTCTTTCCTATGGCTACACCTTC.

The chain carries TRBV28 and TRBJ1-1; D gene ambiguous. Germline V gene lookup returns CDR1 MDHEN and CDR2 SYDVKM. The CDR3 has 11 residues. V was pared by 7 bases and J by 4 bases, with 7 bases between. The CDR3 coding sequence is TGTGCCAGCAATCGGGTCACTGAAGCTTTCTTT. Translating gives CASNRVTEAFF.

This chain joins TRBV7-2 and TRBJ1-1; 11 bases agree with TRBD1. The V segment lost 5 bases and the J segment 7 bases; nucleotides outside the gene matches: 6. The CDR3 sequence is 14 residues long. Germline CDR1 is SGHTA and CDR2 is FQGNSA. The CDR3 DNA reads TGTGCCAGCAGCAAAGGGACAGGGGGGGGTGAAGCTTTCTTT. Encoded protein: CASSKGTGGGEAFF.

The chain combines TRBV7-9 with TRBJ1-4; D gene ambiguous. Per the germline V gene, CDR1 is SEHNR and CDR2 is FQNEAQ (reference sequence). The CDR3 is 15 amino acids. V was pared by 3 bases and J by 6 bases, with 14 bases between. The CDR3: CASSFRERLDEKLFF. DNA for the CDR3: TGTGCCAGCAGCTTTCGGGAGCGATTGGATGAAAAACTGTTTTTT.

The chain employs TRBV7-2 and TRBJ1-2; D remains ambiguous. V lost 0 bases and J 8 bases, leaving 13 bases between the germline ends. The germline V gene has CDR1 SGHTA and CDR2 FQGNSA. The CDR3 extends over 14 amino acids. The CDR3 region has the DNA TGTGCCAGCAGCTTAGCGACCGCAGGTGCGGGCTACACCTTC. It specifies CASSLATAGAGYTF.

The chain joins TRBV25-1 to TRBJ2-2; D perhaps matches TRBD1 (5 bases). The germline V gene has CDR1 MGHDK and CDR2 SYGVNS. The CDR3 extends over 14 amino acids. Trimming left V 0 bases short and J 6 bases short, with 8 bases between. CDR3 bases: TGTGCCAGCAGTGAATATGCAGGGTCCGGGGAGCTGTTTTTT. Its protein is CASSEYAGSGELFF. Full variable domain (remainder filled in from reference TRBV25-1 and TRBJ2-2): EADIYQTPRYLVIGTGKKITLECSQTMGHDKMYWYQQDPGMELHLIHYSYGVNSTEKGDLSSESTVSRIRTEHFPLTLESARPSHTSQYLCASSEYAGSGELFFGEGSRLTVL.

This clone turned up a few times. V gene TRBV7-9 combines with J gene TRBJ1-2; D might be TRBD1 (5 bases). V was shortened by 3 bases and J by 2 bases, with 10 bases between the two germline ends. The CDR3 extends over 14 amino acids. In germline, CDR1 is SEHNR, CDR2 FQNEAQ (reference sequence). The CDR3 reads CASSLSGGNYGYTF. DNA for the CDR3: TGTGCCAGCAGCTTGTCGGGGGGGAACTATGGCTACACCTTC. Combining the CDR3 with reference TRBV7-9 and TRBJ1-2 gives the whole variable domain DTGVSQNPRHKITKRGQNVTFRCDPISEHNRLYWYRQTLGQGPEFLTYFQNEAQLEKSRLLSDRFSAERPKGSFSTLEIQRTEQGDSAMYLCASSLSGGNYGYTFGSGTRLTVV.

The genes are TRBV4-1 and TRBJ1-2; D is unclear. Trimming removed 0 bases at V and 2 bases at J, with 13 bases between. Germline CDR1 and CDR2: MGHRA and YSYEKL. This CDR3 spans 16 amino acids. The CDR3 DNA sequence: TGCGCCAGCAGCCAAGACCATTGGCTTCTGAACTATGGCTACACCTTC. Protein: CASSQDHWLLNYGYTF.

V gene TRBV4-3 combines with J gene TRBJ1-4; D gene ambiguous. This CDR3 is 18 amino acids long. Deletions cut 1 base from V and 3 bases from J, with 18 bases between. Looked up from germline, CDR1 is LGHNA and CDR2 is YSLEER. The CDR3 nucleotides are TGCGCCAGCAGCCAAGTTCAAGGAGGGTTGGTCGCTAATGAAAAACTGTTTTTT. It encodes CASSQVQGGLVANEKLFF.